Described below is a single T cell receptor beta chain sequence and its context. The identical CDR3 is also encoded by other nucleotide sequences in the sample. The data were obtained in a study of blood T cell repertoires in COVID-19. This table comes from immunoSEQ multiplex PCR, and its TCRdb copy is limited to in-frame clones, with some not included. The table has 300,000 to 350,000 clones, approximately 86% seen once; the top ten hold approximately 2.4%. Germline assignment: CDR1 MNHEY and CDR2 SVGAGI. V was pared by 5 bases and J by 7 bases, with 12 bases between. This CDR3 spans 13 amino acids.

The clonotype was recovered from a man aged 18 to 29 with active or convalescent COVID-19. The chain couples TRBV6-5 to TRBJ1-5; TRBD1 might be the D (6 bases). The sample taken for sequencing was peripheral blood. CDR3 loop: CASSRTVNQPQHF. Here the CDR3 DNA reads TGTGCCAGCAGTAGGACAGTAAACCAGCCCCAGCATTTT.